Each of the 6 T cell receptor beta chains below was sequenced from the same sample in a study of T-cell memory formation after mild COVID-19. TCRdb called the 5' RACE reads again in MiXCR, with one record for every CDR3 protein. The profile shows a few hundred thousand distinct CDR3 sequences, 25% to 30% of them singletons. Sequencing input: PBMCs or a T cell subset sorted from them (not recorded which). The receptors derive from an adult woman who had mild COVID-19 (a few samples of this study predate the infection). Cell type and time point are not known.

This chain connects TRBV4-2 to TRBJ2-2; 16 bases agree with TRBD2. CDR3 size: 18 residues. J gave up 5 bases and V 1 base, and 4 bases lay outside the gene matches. Germline V gene data show CDR1 as LGHNA and CDR2 as YNFKEQ. The CDR3 region has the DNA TGTGCCAGCAGCCAAGGGGGACTAGCGGGAGGGGGGACCGGGGAGCTGTTTTTT. Its translation is CASSQGGLAGGGTGELFF.

CDR3: CASSYSVWQEGNTGELFF. Here the CDR3 DNA reads TGTGCCAGCAGTTACTCGGTCTGGCAGGAAGGGAACACCGGGGAGCTGTTTTTT. This chain uses TRBV6-5 with TRBJ2-2, with unresolved D. V lost 0 bases, J lost 1 base, and 15 bases lay in between. Per germline, CDR1 MNHEY and CDR2 SVGAGI. There are 18 residues in the CDR3.

In this sample, this clonotype turned up many times. The J gene is TRBJ1-1, the V gene TRBV19; weak D call: TRBD1 (5 bases). Deletions cut 5 bases from V and 0 bases from J, with 7 bases between. Looked up from germline, CDR1 is LNHDA and CDR2 is SQIVND (reference sequence). This CDR3 comprises 13 residues. CDR3 bases: TGTGCCAGTAGTTCAGGGTTGAACACTGAAGCTTTCTTT. Its protein is CASSSGLNTEAFF.

A few counts support this clonotype. The chain is built from TRBV30 and TRBJ2-1, with a tentative D call TRBD2 (5 bases). Trimming removed 0 bases from V and 0 bases from J, with 12 bases in between. This CDR3 has 16 residues. Germline V gene data show CDR1 as GTSNPN and CDR2 as SVGIG (reference sequence). The CDR3: CAWSVGARSSYNEQFF. In nucleotides, the CDR3 is TGTGCCTGGAGTGTGGGAGCGCGGAGCTCCTACAATGAGCAGTTCTTC. Using reference TRBV30 and TRBJ2-1 for the parts outside the CDR3, the full variable domain is SQTIHQWPATLVQPVGSPLSLECTVEGTSNPNLYWYRQAAGRGLQLLFYSVGIGQISSEVPQNLSASRPQDRQFILSSKKLLLSDSGFYLCAWSVGARSSYNEQFFGPGTRLTVL.

The V call is TRBV7-9, the J call TRBJ2-5; possibly TRBD1 for D (5 bases). CDR3 length: 15 amino acids. Germline CDR1 and CDR2: SEHNR and FQNEAQ (reference sequence). Trimming stripped 0 bases from V and 3 bases from J, with 11 bases between. CDR3 residues: CASSLALGVEETQYF. The CDR3 nucleotides are TGTGCCAGCAGCTTAGCGCTAGGGGTTGAAGAGACCCAGTACTTC.

The chain carries TRBV12-3 or TRBV12-4 and TRBJ1-1, with D possibly being TRBD1 (6 bases). CDR3 length: 14 residues. With 6 bases removed from V and 8 bases from J, the gap between germline ends came to 19 bases. The CDR3 protein is CASRHNTGWREAFF. DNA of the CDR3: TGTGCCAGCAGACATAATACAGGGTGGCGGGAAGCTTTCTTT.